This TCR beta chain was observed in a study of cytotoxic CD8 clonotypes in ibrutinib-treated CLL. Study summary: There were approximately ten relapsed/refractory patients and about 14 treatment-naive patients, and under 18 were IGHV unmutated.

V was pared by 2 bases and J by 3 bases, with 10 bases between. Germline loops: CDR1 GTSNPN, CDR2 SVGIG (reference sequence). This CDR3 is built from 13 residues. Deep sequencing aimed at 1 in 200,000 to 1 in 1 million T cells' resolution. The table came from immunoSEQ multiplex PCR; TCRdb's copy has only in-frame clones and leaves some out. The data contain some 200,000 clones, around 75% of them singletons. This clone was detected a few times. The antigen is unknown. Study-level results: Clonality climbed at ibrutinib response, then dropped toward baseline at progression.

The authors obtained around 2 micrograms of genomic DNA from cryopreserved PBMCs for TCR beta libraries. The rearrangement joins TRBV30 to TRBJ1-2, with a tentative D call TRBD1 (5 bases). This clonotype originated in a human donor with chronic lymphocytic leukemia. The input for sequencing was PBMCs, taken after 12 months of ibrutinib treatment. The CDR3 sequence: CAWSMGQHYGYTF. The CDR3, as DNA: TGTGCCTGGAGTATGGGGCAGCACTATGGCTACACCTTC.